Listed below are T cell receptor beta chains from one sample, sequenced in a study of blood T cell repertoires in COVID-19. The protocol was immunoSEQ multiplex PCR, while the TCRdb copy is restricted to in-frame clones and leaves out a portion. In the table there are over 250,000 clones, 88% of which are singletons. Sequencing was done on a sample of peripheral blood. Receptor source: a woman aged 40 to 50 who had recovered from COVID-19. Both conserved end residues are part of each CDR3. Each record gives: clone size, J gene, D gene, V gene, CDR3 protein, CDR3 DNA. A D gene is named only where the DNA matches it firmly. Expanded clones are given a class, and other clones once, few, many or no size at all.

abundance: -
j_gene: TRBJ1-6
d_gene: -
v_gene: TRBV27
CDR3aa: CASSSAGTWDSPLHF
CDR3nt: TGTGCCAGCAGTTCCGCCGGGACATGGGATTCACCCCTCCACTTT

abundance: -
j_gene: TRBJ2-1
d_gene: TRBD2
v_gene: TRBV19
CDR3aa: CASRGPGTSAQSNEQFF
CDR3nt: TGTGCCAGTAGAGGCCCCGGGACTAGCGCCCAGTCCAATGAGCAGTTCTTC

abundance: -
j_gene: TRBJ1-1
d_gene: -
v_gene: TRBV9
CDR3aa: CASSPGGWVNTEAFF
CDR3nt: TGTGCCAGCAGCCCGGGGGGGTGGGTGAACACTGAAGCTTTCTTT

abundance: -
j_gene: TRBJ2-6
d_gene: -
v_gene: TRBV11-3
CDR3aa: CASSPSSSGANVLTF
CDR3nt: TGTGCCAGCAGCCCCTCCAGCTCTGGGGCCAACGTCCTGACTTTC

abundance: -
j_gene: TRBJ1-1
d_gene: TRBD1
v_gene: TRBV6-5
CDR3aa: CATTGATEAFF
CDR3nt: TGTGCCACTACAGGGGCCACTGAAGCTTTCTTT

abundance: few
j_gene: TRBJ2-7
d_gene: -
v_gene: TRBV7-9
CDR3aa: CASSPAYEQYF
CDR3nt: TGTGCCAGCAGCCCCGCCTACGAGCAGTACTTC

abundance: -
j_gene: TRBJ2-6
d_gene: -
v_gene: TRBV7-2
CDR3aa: CASSPLGATSGANVLTF
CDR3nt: TGTGCCAGCAGCCCCCTCGGTGCTACCTCTGGGGCCAACGTCCTGACTTTC

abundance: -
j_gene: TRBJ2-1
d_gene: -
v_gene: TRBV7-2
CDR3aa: CASSFLGSRRFF
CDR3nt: TGTGCCAGCAGCTTTCTGGGTAGCCGCCGGTTCTTC

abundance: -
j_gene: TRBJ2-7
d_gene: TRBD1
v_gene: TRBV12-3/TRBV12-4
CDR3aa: CASSTQGASEQYF
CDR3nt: TGTGCCAGCAGTACACAGGGGGCGTCTGAGCAGTACTTC

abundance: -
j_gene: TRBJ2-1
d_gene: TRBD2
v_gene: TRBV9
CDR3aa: CASSKRELGNEQFF
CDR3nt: TGTGCCAGCAGCAAGCGGGAGTTAGGTAATGAGCAGTTCTTC

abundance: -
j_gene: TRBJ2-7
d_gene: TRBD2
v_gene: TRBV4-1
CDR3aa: CASSQPGLAANFDTYEQYF
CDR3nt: TGCGCCAGCAGCCAACCCGGACTAGCGGCTAACTTCGACACCTACGAGCAGTACTTC

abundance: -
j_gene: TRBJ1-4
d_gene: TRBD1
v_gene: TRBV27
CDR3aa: CASKVGSTGTNEKLFF
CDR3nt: TGTGCCAGCAAGGTTGGCTCGACAGGGACTAATGAAAAACTGTTTTTT

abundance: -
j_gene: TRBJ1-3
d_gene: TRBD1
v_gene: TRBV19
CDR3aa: CASSMLAGGAGNTIYF
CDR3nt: TGTGCCAGTAGTATGCTGGCAGGGGGAGCCGGAAACACCATATATTTT

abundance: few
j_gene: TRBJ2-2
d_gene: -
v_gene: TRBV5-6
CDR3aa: CASSFQNTGELFF
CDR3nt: TGTGCCAGCAGCTTTCAGAACACCGGGGAGCTGTTTTTT

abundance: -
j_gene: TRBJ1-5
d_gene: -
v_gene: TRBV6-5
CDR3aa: CASRRGQSGQPQHF
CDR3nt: TGTGCCAGCAGACGGGGACAATCGGGTCAGCCCCAGCATTTT

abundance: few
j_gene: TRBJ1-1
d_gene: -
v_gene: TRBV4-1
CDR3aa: CASSQSTGSGGEAFF
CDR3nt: TGCGCCAGCAGCCAAAGCACAGGCTCCGGGGGGGAAGCTTTCTTT

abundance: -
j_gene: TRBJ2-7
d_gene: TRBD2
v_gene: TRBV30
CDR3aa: CAWRREGLYEQYF
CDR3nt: TGTGCCTGGAGGCGGGAGGGGCTCTACGAGCAGTACTTC

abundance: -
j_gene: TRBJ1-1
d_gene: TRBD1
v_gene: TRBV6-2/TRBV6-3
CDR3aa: CASSPSGGTEAFF
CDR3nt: TGTGCCAGCAGCCCTTCAGGGGGGACTGAAGCTTTCTTT

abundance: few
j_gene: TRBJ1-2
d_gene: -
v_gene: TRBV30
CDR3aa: CAWGRGANHGYTF
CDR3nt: TGTGCCTGGGGAAGGGGCGCAAACCATGGCTACACCTTC

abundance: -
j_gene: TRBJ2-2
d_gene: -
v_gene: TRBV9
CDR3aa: CASSVGGAPGELFF
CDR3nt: TGTGCCAGCAGCGTAGGAGGCGCGCCCGGGGAGCTGTTTTTT

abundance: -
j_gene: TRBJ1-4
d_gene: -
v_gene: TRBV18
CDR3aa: CASSPPGVGKLFF
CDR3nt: TGTGCCAGCTCACCCCCCGGGGTTGGAAAACTGTTTTTT

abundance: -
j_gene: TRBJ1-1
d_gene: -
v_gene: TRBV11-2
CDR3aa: CASSRMTVDTEAFF
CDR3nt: TGTGCCAGCAGCCGAATGACAGTTGACACTGAAGCTTTCTTT

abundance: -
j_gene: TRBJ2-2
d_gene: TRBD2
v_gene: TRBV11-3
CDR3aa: CASSLGGGGSGELFF
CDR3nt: TGTGCCAGCAGCCTCGGGGGGGGAGGGTCCGGGGAGCTGTTTTTT

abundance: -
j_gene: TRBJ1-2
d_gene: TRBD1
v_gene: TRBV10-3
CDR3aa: CAIRRPQGGGQYGYTF
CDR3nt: TGTGCCATCAGGAGGCCCCAGGGGGGAGGACAATATGGCTACACCTTC

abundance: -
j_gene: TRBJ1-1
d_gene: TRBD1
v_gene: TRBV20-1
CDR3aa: CSASDRGEGFF
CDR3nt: TGCAGTGCTAGTGACAGGGGAGAAGGTTTCTTT

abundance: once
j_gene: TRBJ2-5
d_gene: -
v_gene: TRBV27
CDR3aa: CASSLWPLGLVATNTEETQYF
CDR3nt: TGTGCCAGCAGTTTATGGCCCCTGGGTTTGGTGGCGACTAACACGGAAGAGACCCAGTACTTC

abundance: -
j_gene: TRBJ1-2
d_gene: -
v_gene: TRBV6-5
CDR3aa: CASQRRGRLRYGYTF
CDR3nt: TGTGCCAGCCAGCGTAGGGGTCGCCTCCGCTATGGCTACACCTTC

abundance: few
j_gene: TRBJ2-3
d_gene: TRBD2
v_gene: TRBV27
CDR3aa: CASTLSPLAGARDTQYF
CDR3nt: TGTGCCAGTACCTTATCCCCCTTAGCGGGAGCACGAGATACGCAGTATTTT

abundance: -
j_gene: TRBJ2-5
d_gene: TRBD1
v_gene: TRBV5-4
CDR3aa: CASSPGTARATQYF
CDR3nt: TGTGCCAGCAGCCCTGGGACAGCCAGGGCGACCCAGTACTTC

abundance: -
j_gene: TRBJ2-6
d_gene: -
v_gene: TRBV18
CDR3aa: CASSPSGSGANVLTF
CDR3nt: TGTGCCAGCTCACCATCGGGGTCTGGGGCCAACGTCCTGACTTTC

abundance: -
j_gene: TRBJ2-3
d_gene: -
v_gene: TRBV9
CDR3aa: CASSPHTDTQYF
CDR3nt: TGTGCCAGCAGCCCCCACACAGATACGCAGTATTTT

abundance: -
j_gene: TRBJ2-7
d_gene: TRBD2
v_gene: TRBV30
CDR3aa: CAWNLGEGGRTSFYEQYF
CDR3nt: TGTGCCTGGAATCTTGGGGAGGGTGGTCGGACTAGCTTTTACGAGCAGTACTTC

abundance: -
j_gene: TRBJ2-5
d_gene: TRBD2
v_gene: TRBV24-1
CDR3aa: CATSDPVGRGETQYF
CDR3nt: TGTGCCACCAGTGACCCCGTAGGGAGGGGTGAGACCCAGTACTTC

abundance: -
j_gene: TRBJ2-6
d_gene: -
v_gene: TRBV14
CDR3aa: CATQGGGANVLTF
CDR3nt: TGTGCCACCCAGGGGGGTGGGGCCAACGTCCTGACTTTC

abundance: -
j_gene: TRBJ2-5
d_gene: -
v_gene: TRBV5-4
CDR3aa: CASSFGGQETQYF
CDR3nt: TGTGCCAGCAGCTTCGGGGGCCAAGAGACCCAGTACTTC

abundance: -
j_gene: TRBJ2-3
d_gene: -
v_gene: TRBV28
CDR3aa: CASGPRGDTQYF
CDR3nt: TGTGCCAGCGGCCCCAGGGGAGATACGCAGTATTTT

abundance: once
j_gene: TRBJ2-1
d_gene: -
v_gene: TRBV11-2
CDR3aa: CASSPRGIGEQFF
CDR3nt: TGTGCCAGCAGCCCTAGAGGTATCGGTGAGCAGTTCTTC

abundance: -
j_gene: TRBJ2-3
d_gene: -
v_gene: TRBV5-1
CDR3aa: CASSLAGEERRYTDTQYF
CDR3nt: TGCGCCAGCAGCTTGGCGGGGGAGGAGCGGCGATACACAGATACGCAGTATTTT

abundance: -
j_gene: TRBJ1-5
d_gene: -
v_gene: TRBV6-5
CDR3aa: CASSPAGAGQPQHF
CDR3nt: TGTGCCAGCAGCCCGGCGGGGGCGGGTCAGCCCCAGCATTTT

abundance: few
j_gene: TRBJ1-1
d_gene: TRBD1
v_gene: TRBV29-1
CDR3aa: CSVGGQGMNTEAFF
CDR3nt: TGCAGCGTTGGGGGACAGGGGATGAACACTGAAGCTTTCTTT

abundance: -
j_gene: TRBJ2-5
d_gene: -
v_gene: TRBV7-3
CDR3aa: CASSLGGGAARQETQYF
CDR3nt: TGTGCCAGCAGCTTAGGTGGAGGGGCGGCCCGCCAAGAGACCCAGTACTTC

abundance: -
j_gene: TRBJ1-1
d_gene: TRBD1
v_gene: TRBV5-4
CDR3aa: CASSLAAGTGVNTEAFF
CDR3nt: TGTGCCAGCAGCCTGGCGGCAGGGACAGGGGTTAACACTGAAGCTTTCTTT

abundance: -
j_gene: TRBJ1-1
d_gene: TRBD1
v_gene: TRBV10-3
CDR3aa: CAISERQGLGTEAFF
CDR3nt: TGTGCCATCAGTGAGAGACAGGGGTTGGGCACTGAAGCTTTCTTT

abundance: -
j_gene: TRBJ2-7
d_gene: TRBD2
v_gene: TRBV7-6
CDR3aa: CASSLGGSGSDYEQYF
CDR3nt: TGTGCCAGCAGCTTAGGGGGTAGCGGGAGCGACTACGAGCAGTACTTC

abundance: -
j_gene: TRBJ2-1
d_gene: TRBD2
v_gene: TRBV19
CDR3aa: CASNPTSVGLSGEQFF
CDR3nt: TGTGCCAGTAATCCGACTAGCGTGGGTCTAAGCGGTGAGCAGTTCTTC

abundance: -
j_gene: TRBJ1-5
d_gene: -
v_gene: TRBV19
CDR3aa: CASPPRGMSSNQPQHF
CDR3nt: TGTGCCAGCCCCCCCCGGGGAATGAGTAGCAATCAGCCCCAGCATTTT

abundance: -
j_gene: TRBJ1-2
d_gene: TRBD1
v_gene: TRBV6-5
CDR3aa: CASSYRGPRYGYTF
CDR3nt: TGTGCCAGCAGTTACAGGGGGCCTAGGTATGGCTACACCTTC

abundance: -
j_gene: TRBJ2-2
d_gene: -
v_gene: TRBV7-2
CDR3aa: CASSLTVSLNTGELFF
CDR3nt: TGTGCCAGCAGCTTAACGGTTAGCCTAAACACCGGGGAGCTGTTTTTT

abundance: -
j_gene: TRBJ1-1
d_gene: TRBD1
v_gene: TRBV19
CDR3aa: CASSKTGGSAWGTEAFF
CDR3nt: TGTGCCAGTAGTAAGACAGGGGGCTCCGCGTGGGGCACTGAAGCTTTCTTT

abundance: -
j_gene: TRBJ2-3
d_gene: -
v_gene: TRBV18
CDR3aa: CASSPPADLTDTQYF
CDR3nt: TGTGCCAGCTCACCCCCCGCAGATCTCACAGATACGCAGTATTTT

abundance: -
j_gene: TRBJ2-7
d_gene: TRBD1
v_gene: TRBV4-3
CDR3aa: CASSQDLGYRGVDEQYF
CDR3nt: TGCGCCAGCAGCCAAGATCTTGGGTACAGGGGGGTTGACGAGCAGTACTTC

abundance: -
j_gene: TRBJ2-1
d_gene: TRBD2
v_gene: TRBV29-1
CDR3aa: CSGLAGINEQFF
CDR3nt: TGCAGCGGACTAGCGGGCATCAATGAGCAGTTCTTC

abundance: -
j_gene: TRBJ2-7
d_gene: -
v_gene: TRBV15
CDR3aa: CATSWALTGEQYF
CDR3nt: TGTGCCACCAGTTGGGCCTTAACGGGGGAGCAGTACTTC